This T cell receptor beta chain appears in the sequencing data of a study of T cells in Graves' hyperthyroidism and ophthalmopathy. General study points: Model output signaled ophthalmopathy a median around 6.9 months ahead of onset. Ophthalmopathy and stable hyperthyroidism were separated by a 13 V-J model.

The V and J ends lost 1 base and 8 bases respectively, with 11 bases between them. The germline CDR1 and CDR2 sequences are SEHNR and FQNEAQ (reference sequence). The CDR3 runs to 13 residues. Amplification targeted TCR beta CDR3 regions from RNA transcripts. The study used the HTBI primer set for a first-round RT-PCR of the TCR CDR3. TCRdb analysed the multiplex PCR reads with MiXCR anew, one entry per CDR3 protein. There are more than 550,000 distinct CDR3 sequences in the sample; just under 45% occur only once, and less than 8.5% lies in the top ten. Points on this clonotype: Its target is not known.

This sequence originates from an adult man with Graves' disease, either hyperthyroidism or ophthalmopathy (not recorded which). Sequenced input: peripheral blood or thyroid tissue (not recorded which). The rearrangement uses TRBV7-9 and TRBJ1-1; D ambiguous. CDR3 sequence: CASSLDRGKEAFF. Written as DNA, the CDR3 is TGTGCCAGCAGCTTAGACCGAGGCAAGGAAGCTTTCTTT. Based on the CDR3 plus reference TRBV7-9 and TRBJ1-1, the full variable domain is DTGVSQNPRHKITKRGQNVTFRCDPISEHNRLYWYRQTLGQGPEFLTYFQNEAQLEKSRLLSDRFSAERPKGSFSTLEIQRTEQGDSAMYLCASSLDRGKEAFFGQGTRLTVV.